One and the same sample provided the 27 T cell receptor beta chains below, sequenced in a study of cytomegalovirus exposure and HLA in healthy donors. PCR amplification relied on 60 Vbeta primers (plus 13 Jbeta primers). TCRdb's copy holds only in-frame clones and misses some; the assay was immunoSEQ multiplex PCR. This sample has about 140,000 clones, with roughly 80% found just once. Specimen: PBMCs. The receptors originated from a female donor in good health and CMV-seronegative.

V usage is TRBV6-4 and J usage is TRBJ2-3; 8 bases fit TRBD2. The CDR3 length is 14 residues. V lost 6 bases to trimming and J lost 0 bases; unmatched junction nucleotides: 2. Germline values: CDR1 MRHNA, CDR2 SNTAGT. CDR3 nucleotides: TGTGCCAGCAGCGGGAGGGCTAGCACAGATACGCAGTATTTT. It encodes CASSGRASTDTQYF.

The rearrangement joins TRBV2 to TRBJ2-3; weak D call: TRBD1 (5 bases). V lost 6 bases, J lost 1 base, and 14 bases lay in between. Germline V gene sequence: CDR1 SNHLY, CDR2 FYNNEI. The CDR3 loop spans 15 amino acids. CDR3 region: CASRRTLQRTDTQYF. The CDR3 region has the DNA TGTGCCAGCAGGAGGACACTGCAACGCACAGATACGCAGTATTTT.

The chain is built from TRBV6-5 and TRBJ1-2; possibly TRBD1 for D (5 bases). Trimming pared 4 bases from V and 8 bases from J, leaving 17 bases between. This CDR3 contains 14 residues. Germline values: CDR1 MNHEY, CDR2 SVGAGI. The CDR3 is CASSSQGAMSGYTF. DNA for the CDR3: TGTGCCAGCAGTTCCCAGGGTGCCATGTCGGGCTACACCTTC.

The rearrangement links TRBV6-5 to TRBJ2-5, with 7 bases identical to TRBD1. The end of the DNA aligns better with TRBJ2-7, so the J call may be wrong. CDR1 and CDR2 (germline): MNHEY, SVGAGI. CDR3 size: 15 residues. The CDR3 here is CASSYSNRGSYEQYF. CDR3 nucleotides: TGTGCCAGCAGTTACTCGAACAGGGGCTCCTACGAGCAGTACTTC.

This chain uses TRBV19 with TRBJ1-3; tentatively, D is TRBD1 (6 bases). Germline lookup yields CDR1 LNHDA and CDR2 SQIVND (reference sequence). The CDR3 has 16 residues. Trimming took 5 bases from V and 3 from J, leaving 17 bases between them. DNA for the CDR3: TGTGCCAGTAGTTTCCACAGGGAGAACCATGGAAACACCATATATTTT. It yields the protein CASSFHRENHGNTIYF.

The chain has TRBV2 and TRBJ1-5, with no clear D. CDR1 and CDR2 from the germline V gene are SNHLY and FYNNEI. V lost 5 bases and J lost 1, with 9 bases in between. This CDR3 comprises 14 residues. The CDR3 DNA sequence: TGTGCCAGCAGTCCGACGGGAAGCAATCAGCCCCAGCATTTT. Its translation: CASSPTGSNQPQHF.

This clone came up many times. The gene calls are TRBV6-6 and TRBJ1-4; tentatively, D is TRBD1 (6 bases). Between the trimmed V and J ends, which lost 5 bases and 5 bases, there was a span of 15 bases. This CDR3 is built from 15 residues. Germline V lookup: CDR1 MNHNY, CDR2 SVGAGI (reference sequence). CDR3 coding DNA: TGTGCCAGCAGTCCGGGGGCGGGGGTAAATGAAAAACTGTTTTTT. Its protein is CASSPGAGVNEKLFF.

The chain is built from TRBV6-1 and TRBJ1-6; TRBD1 matches 7 bases. The ends lost 6 bases at V and 17 bases at J; junction bases unmatched: 13. Germline CDR1 MNHNS, CDR2 SASEGT. The CDR3 has 13 residues. The CDR3 reads CASREPGQRLVHF. As DNA, the CDR3 is TGTGCCAGCAGAGAACCGGGACAGCGTTTGGTCCACTTT.

The chain uses TRBV7-3 and TRBJ2-2; possible D gene TRBD1, 5 bases. Trimming cost V 4 bases and J 3 bases, with 12 bases left between them. CDR3 length equals 15 residues. Germline values: CDR1 SGHTA, CDR2 FQGTGA. The CDR3 nucleotides are TGTGCCAGCAGCTCTAGGCCAGGGTACACCGGGGAGCTGTTTTTT. Encoded protein: CASSSRPGYTGELFF. The whole variable domain, remainder taken from reference TRBV7-3 and TRBJ2-2, is GAGVSQTPSNKVTEKGKYVELRCDPISGHTALYWYRQSLGQGPEFLIYFQGTGAADDSGLPNDRFFAVRPEGSVSTLKIQRTERGDSAVYLCASSSRPGYTGELFFGEGSRLTVL.

This rearrangement joins TRBV7-6 to TRBJ2-7, with 9 bases that match TRBD1. V trimming: 3 bases; J trimming: 4 bases; junction bases outside the gene matches: 13. The CDR3 runs 17 residues. Germline V gene sequence: CDR1 SGHVS, CDR2 FNYEAQ. CDR3 sequence: CASSLSPPGTGSYEQYF. The CDR3, as DNA: TGTGCCAGCAGCTTGTCCCCCCCCGGGACAGGGAGTTACGAGCAGTACTTC.

The chain recombines TRBV11-3 with TRBJ2-7; 14 bases fit TRBD2. Trimming took 5 bases from V and 6 from J; bases not matched to a gene: 6. This CDR3 is 15 amino acids long. Per the germline V gene, CDR1 is SGHNT and CDR2 is YENEEA. In DNA form, the CDR3 reads TGTGCCAGCAGCACGGGACTAGCGGGAGTTGGCGAGCAGTACTTC. Translated, it gives CASSTGLAGVGEQYF. The whole variable domain, filled in from reference TRBV11-3 and TRBJ2-7, reads EAGVVQSPRYKIIEKKQPVAFWCNPISGHNTLYWYLQNLGQGPELLIRYENEEAVDDSQLPKDRFSAERLKGVDSTLKIQPAELGDSAVYLCASSTGLAGVGEQYFGPGTRLTVT.

The V call is TRBV6-1, the J call TRBJ1-2; a weak D match, TRBD1 (6 bases). The V end was cut by 1 base, the J end by 3 bases, with 12 bases between. There are 15 residues in the CDR3. From germline, CDR1 is MNHNS and CDR2 SASEGT. The CDR3 is CASSEGQGTYYGYTF. CDR3 nucleotide sequence: TGTGCCAGCAGTGAAGGCCAGGGGACCTACTATGGCTACACCTTC.

This chain links TRBV7-6 with TRBJ1-1; D unclear. The CDR3 extends over 14 amino acids. In germline, CDR1 is SGHVS, CDR2 FNYEAQ. The V end was cut by 4 bases, the J end by 0 bases, with 9 bases between. The CDR3 sequence is CASSSGFMNTEAFF. In DNA form, the CDR3 reads TGTGCCAGCAGCTCCGGGTTCATGAACACTGAAGCTTTCTTT.

V and J are TRBV12-5 and TRBJ2-5, with TRBD1 identical over 11 bases. The CDR3 runs 16 residues. Germline assignment: CDR1 LGHNT and CDR2 FRNRAP. V dropped 3 bases and J dropped 4; count of bases not matched to a gene: 7. The chain's CDR3 is CASGLGTGGSGETQYF. The DNA of the CDR3 is TGTGCTAGTGGTTTAGGGACAGGGGGTTCGGGAGAGACCCAGTACTTC.

Only one count was recorded for this clone. The chain joins TRBV30 to TRBJ1-2, with a tentative D call TRBD1 (6 bases). CDR3 length: 17 amino acids. The germline V gene encodes CDR1 GTSNPN and CDR2 SVGIG (reference sequence). The ends were cut back, 7 bases at V and 6 bases at J, with 30 bases in the middle. The CDR3, as DNA: TGTGCCTTAACTTGGAGCAGTCCAGGGGCAGTCGAGGATGGCTACACCTTC. This translates into CALTWSSPGAVEDGYTF.

The chain has TRBV6-5 and TRBJ1-2; 9 nucleotides line up with TRBD1. Germline CDR1 and CDR2: MNHEY and SVGAGI. Trimming at V came to 4 bases and at J to 5 bases, leaving 5 bases not matched to a gene. The CDR3 contains 14 residues. CDR3: CASSSFDRGYGYTF. CDR3 bases: TGTGCCAGCAGTTCGTTTGACAGGGGGTATGGCTACACCTTC.

V and J are TRBV9 and TRBJ2-3; 10 bases line up with TRBD1. V was clipped by 3 bases and J by 6 bases; unmatched bases: 7. CDR1 and CDR2 (germline): SGDLS, YYNGEE. This CDR3 comprises 15 residues. The CDR3: CASSEGTGAPDTQYF. The CDR3 nucleotides read TGTGCCAGCAGCGAGGGGACAGGGGCGCCCGATACGCAGTATTTT. Drawing the rest from reference TRBV9 and TRBJ2-3, the complete variable domain is DSGVTQTPKHLITATGQRVTLRCSPRSGDLSVYWYQQSLDQGLQFLIQYYNGEERAKGNILERFSAQQFPDLHSELNLSSLELGDSALYFCASSEGTGAPDTQYFGPGTRLTVL.

The chain uses TRBV18 and TRBJ1-3, with D unresolved. The germline gives CDR1 KGHSH, CDR2 LQKENI. V dropped 5 bases and J dropped 1 base, with 15 bases sitting between them. The CDR3 has 16 residues. DNA for the CDR3: TGTGCCAGCTCATACGGGGAGGTGCGGTCTGGAAACACCATATATTTT. Its translation: CASSYGEVRSGNTIYF. Looking up the rest from reference TRBV18 and TRBJ1-3 gives the full variable domain: NAGVMQNPRHLVRRRGQEARLRCSPMKGHSHVYWYRQLPEEGLKFMVYLQKENIIDESGMPKERFSAEFPKEGPSILRIQQVVRGDSAAYFCASSYGEVRSGNTIYFGEGSWLTVV.

This chain joins TRBV19 and TRBJ1-5; D remains unclear. The CDR3 contains 15 residues. Trimming took 1 base from V and 2 from J, leaving 9 bases between them. The germline gives CDR1 LNHDA, CDR2 SQIVND (reference sequence). The CDR3 region is CASSIVSEGNQPQHF. CDR3 coding DNA: TGTGCCAGTAGTATAGTAAGCGAAGGCAATCAGCCCCAGCATTTT.

The genes are TRBV10-1 and TRBJ2-1; 11 bases are a match to TRBD2. This CDR3 is 15 amino acids long. The trim removed 3 bases at V and 8 bases at J, leaving 6 bases unmatched. The germline V gene encodes CDR1 WNHNN and CDR2 SYGVQD (reference sequence). For the CDR3, the DNA is TGCGCCAGCAGTGATTTGACTAGCGGGATGCATGAGCAGTTCTTC. Its translation: CASSDLTSGMHEQFF.

J is TRBJ1-2 and V is TRBV15, with TRBD1 identical over 9 bases. This CDR3 is 14 amino acids long. The germline V gene has CDR1 LNHNV and CDR2 YYDKDF (reference sequence). Trimming removed 6 bases from V and 8 bases from J; junction bases left unmatched: 10. CDR3: CATSSIGTGIGYTF. In DNA, the CDR3 is TGTGCCACCAGTAGTATAGGGACAGGGATCGGCTACACCTTC.

This clone came up once. V usage is TRBV10-3 and J usage is TRBJ1-1, with no clear D. V was shortened by 4 bases and J by 9 bases, with 9 bases between the two germline ends. The CDR3 is 11 residues long. Germline V lookup: CDR1 ENHRY, CDR2 SYGVKD. The CDR3 here is CAISGGRQAFF. The CDR3 DNA sequence: TGTGCCATCAGTGGAGGTCGCCAAGCTTTCTTT.

This chain uses TRBV7-2 with TRBJ2-1, with 9 nucleotides matching TRBD1. The V gene end was trimmed by 5 bases and the J gene end by 10 bases; junction bases not matched to a gene: 9. CDR1 is SGHTA, CDR2 FQGNSA, per germline. The CDR3 extends over 14 amino acids. Here the CDR3 DNA reads TGTGCCAGCAGCCCGGACAGGGGTGCCCGCGAGCAGTTCTTC. As protein: CASSPDRGAREQFF.

This clone was detected ten times or more. This chain links TRBV5-1 with TRBJ1-1; tentatively, D is TRBD1 (5 bases). The CDR3 has 15 amino acids. Germline V gene sequence: CDR1 SGHRS, CDR2 YFSETQ. V was clipped by 0 bases and J by 2 bases, with 11 bases between them. CDR3 in amino acids: CASSLVAGGNTEAFF. Here the CDR3 DNA reads TGCGCCAGCAGCTTGGTCGCGGGGGGAAACACTGAAGCTTTCTTT.

The chain combines TRBV6-1 with TRBJ2-7; D ambiguous. V lost 2 bases, J lost 4 bases, and 9 bases lay in between. The CDR3 is 13 amino acids. The germline V gene encodes CDR1 MNHNS and CDR2 SASEGT. The CDR3 region is CASSEQADYEQYF. The CDR3 DNA sequence: TGTGCCAGCAGTGAACAGGCCGATTACGAGCAGTACTTC.

This clone has just a few counts. The chain links TRBV5-4 to TRBJ2-7, with TRBD1 as a possible D gene (5 bases). The CDR3 covers 14 residues. Germline V gene sequence: CDR1 SGHNT, CDR2 YYREEE (reference sequence). V gave up 0 bases and J gave up 3 bases, with 10 bases separating them. The DNA for the CDR3 is TGTGCCAGCAGCTTGGATTCAGGGATCTACGAGCAGTACTTC. Translation gives CASSLDSGIYEQYF.

The chain recombines TRBV6-6 with TRBJ2-7, with a weak D call TRBD2 (6 bases). Trimming pared 10 bases from V and 7 bases from J, leaving 20 bases between. This CDR3 has 13 amino acids. Germline assignment: CDR1 MNHNY and CDR2 SVGAGI (reference sequence). CDR3 sequence reads: CAIKAGLAGEQYF. In DNA, the CDR3 is TGTGCCATTAAGGCGGGACTGGCGGGGGAGCAGTACTTC.